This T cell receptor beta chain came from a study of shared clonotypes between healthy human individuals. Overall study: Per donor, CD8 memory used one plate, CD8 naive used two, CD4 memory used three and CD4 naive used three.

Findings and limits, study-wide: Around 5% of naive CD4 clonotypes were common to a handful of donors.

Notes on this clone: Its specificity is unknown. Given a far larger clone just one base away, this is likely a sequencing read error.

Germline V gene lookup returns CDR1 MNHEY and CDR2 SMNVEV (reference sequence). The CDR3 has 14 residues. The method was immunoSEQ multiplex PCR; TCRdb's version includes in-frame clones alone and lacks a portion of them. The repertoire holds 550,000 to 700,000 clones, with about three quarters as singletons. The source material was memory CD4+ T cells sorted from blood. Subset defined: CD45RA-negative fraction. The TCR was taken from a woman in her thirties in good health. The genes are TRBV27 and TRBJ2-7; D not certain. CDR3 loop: CTSSFQYTSYEQYF. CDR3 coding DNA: TGTACCAGCAGTTTCCAGTATACCTCCTACGAGCAGTACTTC.